Shown below are 16 T cell receptor beta chains from a single sample sequenced in a study of identical twins. TCRdb analysed the 5' RACE reads with MiXCR anew, one entry per CDR3 protein. The sample lists fewer than 800,000 distinct CDR3 sequences, around 7.5% occurring once. The data were also submitted as part of a second study, on yellow fever vaccine responses in identical twins.

The sequenced sample consisted of PBMCs. Source of these receptors: a woman aged 18 to 35 in good health.

Only a few counts were recorded for this clonotype. The genes are TRBV4-1 and TRBJ1-1; D gene uncertain. This CDR3 comprises 13 residues. From germline, CDR1 is MGHRA and CDR2 YSYEKL. Trimming shortened V by 4 bases and J by 1 base, and 7 bases separated the two germline ends. The CDR3 DNA reads as TGCGCCAGCAGCCCCAGTTGGAACACTGAAGCTTTCTTT. This gives the protein CASSPSWNTEAFF.

This clonotype has at least ten counts. As DNA, the CDR3 is TGTGCCAGCAGCGTAGACCTGGGGCGCACCGGGGAGCTGTTTTTT. Translating it yields CASSVDLGRTGELFF. J is TRBJ2-2 and V is TRBV9; a possible D gene is TRBD1 (5 bases). This CDR3 has 15 residues. V was trimmed by 0 bases and J by 4 bases, leaving 10 bases between them. The germline gives CDR1 SGDLS, CDR2 YYNGEE.

This clonotype was picked up a small number of times. This CDR3 reads CASQLSRAFPNEQFF. In nucleotides, the CDR3 is TGCGCCAGCCAACTTTCCAGGGCATTTCCCAATGAGCAGTTCTTC. The chain employs TRBV4-1 and TRBJ2-1; maybe TRBD1 (5 bases). This CDR3 contains 15 residues. V lost 8 bases to trimming and J lost 6 bases, with 20 bases between them. Looked up from germline, CDR1 is MGHRA and CDR2 is YSYEKL.

This sequence joins TRBV7-9 and TRBJ2-1; 8 bases line up with TRBD1. With V trimmed by 3 bases and J by 9 bases, 4 bases remained unmatched. The CDR3 is 13 residues long. CDR1 is SEHNR and CDR2 is FQNEAQ in the germline V gene (reference sequence). The CDR3 sequence: CASSFQGASEQFF. The DNA of the CDR3 is TGTGCCAGCAGCTTCCAGGGGGCAAGTGAGCAGTTCTTC.

This clonotype was seen at least ten times. The chain combines TRBV10-3 with TRBJ2-7; 10 nucleotides align to TRBD2. The CDR3 runs 16 residues. The V gene end was trimmed by 1 base and the J gene end by 3 bases; junction bases not matched to a gene: 6. The germline V gene encodes CDR1 ENHRY and CDR2 SYGVKD. The CDR3 nucleotides are TGTGCCATCAGTGAGTTCCTAGCGGGAGATCTCTACGAGCAGTACTTC. Translated: CAISEFLAGDLYEQYF.

The chain has TRBV12-3 or TRBV12-4 and TRBJ1-4, with 9 bases identical to TRBD1. The CDR3 totals 16 residues. V was pared by 6 bases and J by 5 bases, with 10 bases of the junction left unmatched. In DNA form, the CDR3 reads TGTGCCAGCAGCCCTCCTCCAGGACAGGGGAATGAAAAACTGTTTTTT. Translated: CASSPPPGQGNEKLFF.

At least ten counts were recorded for this clonotype. The chain links TRBV6-1 to TRBJ1-1, with D hard to call. This CDR3 has 15 amino acids. Deletions cut 2 bases from V and 0 bases from J, with 10 bases between. Germline-derived CDR1 and CDR2 are MNHNS and SASEGT. Here the CDR3 DNA reads TGTGCCAGCAGTGAATCTCCCGTTTTGAACACTGAAGCTTTCTTT. This sequence encodes CASSESPVLNTEAFF.

This clonotype has a handful of counts. The V call is TRBV7-9, the J call TRBJ1-2; 8 bases are shared with TRBD1. Germline CDR1 is SEHNR and CDR2 is FQNEAQ (reference sequence). Losses at the gene ends were 3 bases for V and 1 base for J; bases not matched to a gene: 4. This CDR3 has 15 residues. CDR3 sequence reads: CASSFQGALNYGYTF. Written as DNA, the CDR3 is TGTGCCAGCAGCTTTCAGGGGGCGCTTAACTATGGCTACACCTTC.

This clonotype was recorded at least ten times. CDR3 residues: CASSPPTGGQPQHF. CDR3 nucleotides: TGTGCCAGCAGCCCGCCTACAGGGGGGCAGCCCCAGCATTTT. V usage is TRBV28 and J usage is TRBJ1-5; 8 positions match TRBD1. The CDR3 length is 14 residues. V shed 6 bases, J shed 7 bases, and the junction held 8 bases outside the gene matches. Germline lookup yields CDR1 MDHEN and CDR2 SYDVKM.

This clonotype was found a few times. The chain joins TRBV5-1 to TRBJ1-4; D uncertain. Germline assignment: CDR1 SGHRS and CDR2 YFSETQ. This CDR3 has 14 amino acids. The ends were cut back, 4 bases at V and 0 bases at J, with 7 bases in the middle. CDR3 bases: TGCGCCAGCAGCGTCAGCGCAACTAATGAAAAACTGTTTTTT. Protein product: CASSVSATNEKLFF. The full variable domain, its missing parts supplied by reference TRBV5-1 and TRBJ1-4, is KAGVTQTPRYLIKTRGQQVTLSCSPISGHRSVSWYQQTPGQGLQFLFEYFSETQRNKGNFPGRFSGRQFSNSRSEMNVSTLELGDSALYLCASSVSATNEKLFFGSGTQLSVL.

This clonotype was detected a few times. This sequence joins TRBV24-1 and TRBJ2-3, with TRBD2 matching over 10 bases. The CDR3 is 16 residues long. Germline-derived CDR1 and CDR2 are KGHDR and SFDVKD. After removal of 4 bases from V and 1 base from J, the junction contained 4 bases not matched to a gene. DNA for the CDR3: TGTGCCACCAGTGACACCGGGACTAGCGGCACAGATACGCAGTATTTT. Translation: CATSDTGTSGTDTQYF.

This clonotype showed up just a few times. The CDR3 reads CASRDSTTYNEQFF. In nucleotides, the CDR3 is TGCGCCAGCAGGGACAGTACTACCTACAATGAGCAGTTCTTC. The chain joins TRBV5-1 to TRBJ2-1; TRBD1 might be the D (6 bases). The germline CDR1 and CDR2 sequences are SGHRS and YFSETQ. The CDR3 totals 14 residues. V was shortened by 5 bases and J by 2 bases, with 11 bases between the two germline ends. Based on the CDR3 plus reference TRBV5-1 and TRBJ2-1, the full variable domain is KAGVTQTPRYLIKTRGQQVTLSCSPISGHRSVSWYQQTPGQGLQFLFEYFSETQRNKGNFPGRFSGRQFSNSRSEMNVSTLELGDSALYLCASRDSTTYNEQFFGPGTRLTVL.

J is TRBJ2-7 and V is TRBV7-3; D unresolved. The ends were cut back, 8 bases at V and 2 bases at J, with 19 bases in the middle. The CDR3 covers 15 residues. Germline-derived CDR1 and CDR2 are SGHTA and FQGTGA. In nucleotides, the CDR3 is TGTGCCAGCGGATATGGGTTGGGAAAGGCCTACGAGCAGTACTTC. Protein: CASGYGLGKAYEQYF.

The V gene is TRBV14, the J gene TRBJ1-6; D remains unclear. The CDR3 contains 15 residues. Trimming took off 0 bases at V and 8 bases at J, with 11 bases between the two ends. Germline values: CDR1 SGHDN, CDR2 FVKESK. CDR3 residues: CASSQENKGYSPLHF. CDR3 coding DNA: TGTGCCAGCAGCCAAGAGAATAAAGGGTATTCACCCCTCCACTTT. The full variable domain, in which reference TRBV14 and TRBJ1-6 provide the parts outside the CDR3, is EAGVTQFPSHSVIEKGQTVTLRCDPISGHDNLYWYRRVMGKEIKFLLHFVKESKQDESGMPNNRFLAERTGGTYSTLKVQPAELEDSGVYFCASSQENKGYSPLHFGNGTRLTVT.

The chain has TRBV5-1 and TRBJ1-2; a possible D gene is TRBD1 (6 bases). Trimming removed 5 bases at V and 6 bases at J, with 17 bases between. In germline, CDR1 is SGHRS, CDR2 YFSETQ. CDR3 length: 14 amino acids. CDR3 DNA sequence: TGCGCCAGCAGGGTACAGGGCGCGGTTGATGGCTACACCTTC. It encodes CASRVQGAVDGYTF. The variable domain in full, completed from reference TRBV5-1 and TRBJ1-2, reads KAGVTQTPRYLIKTRGQQVTLSCSPISGHRSVSWYQQTPGQGLQFLFEYFSETQRNKGNFPGRFSGRQFSNSRSEMNVSTLELGDSALYLCASRVQGAVDGYTFGSGTRLTVV.

There are a few counts of this clonotype. This rearrangement joins TRBV24-1 to TRBJ1-1; TRBD1 might be the D (5 bases). CDR1 KGHDR and CDR2 SFDVKD come from the germline V gene. The CDR3 covers 13 residues. V shed 1 base and J shed 8 bases, with 10 bases lying between them. As DNA, the CDR3 is TGTGCCACCAGTGATTTACTAGGGGAAGAAGCTTTCTTT. It translates to CATSDLLGEEAFF.